This passage covers 28 T cell receptor beta chains from one sample sequenced in a study of cytomegalovirus exposure and HLA in healthy donors. The PCR employed 60 Vbeta primers together with 13 Jbeta primers. The protocol was immunoSEQ multiplex PCR, while the TCRdb copy is restricted to in-frame clones and leaves out a portion. Of more than 80,000 clones in the sample, around 80% were seen once. The sample comprised PBMCs. The receptors here all came from a man aged 55 to 70 in good health and CMV-seronegative.

The chain recombines TRBV5-1 with TRBJ1-5, with 8 bases aligning to TRBD1. Germline V gene sequence: CDR1 SGHRS, CDR2 YFSETQ. The CDR3 runs 15 residues. V lost 0 bases, J lost 3 bases, and 2 bases stayed unmatched. The CDR3 DNA is TGCGCCAGCAGCTTGGAGACAGGGGACAATCAGCCCCAGCATTTT. This encodes CASSLETGDNQPQHF. Filled out from reference TRBV5-1 and TRBJ1-5, the complete variable domain reads KAGVTQTPRYLIKTRGQQVTLSCSPISGHRSVSWYQQTPGQGLQFLFEYFSETQRNKGNFPGRFSGRQFSNSRSEMNVSTLELGDSALYLCASSLETGDNQPQHFGDGTRLSIL.

This sequence joins TRBV18 and TRBJ2-2; TRBD1 matches 8 bases. CDR1 is KGHSH, CDR2 LQKENI, per germline. The trim removed 6 bases at V and 5 bases at J, leaving 5 bases unmatched. CDR3 length: 14 residues. This CDR3 is CASSVQGATGELFF. CDR3 DNA: TGTGCCAGCTCTGTGCAGGGGGCAACCGGGGAGCTGTTTTTT.

The chain has TRBV27 and TRBJ1-1; D may be TRBD1 (5 bases). The V and J ends lost 2 bases and 8 bases respectively, with 12 bases between them. The CDR3 contains 13 residues. Germline CDR1 MNHEY, CDR2 SMNVEV (reference sequence). CDR3 sequence reads: CASSLRWGVEAFF. The CDR3 region has the DNA TGTGCCAGCAGTTTAAGGTGGGGGGTGGAAGCTTTCTTT.

In this sample, this clone turned up once. This sequence joins TRBV2 and TRBJ2-1, with a weak D call TRBD2 (5 bases). Germline values: CDR1 SNHLY, CDR2 FYNNEI. The length of the CDR3 is 14 residues. V was trimmed by 6 bases and J by 8 bases, leaving 17 bases between them. CDR3 sequence (DNA): TGTGCCAGCAGCCCCGAACGGGGTTACGATGAGCAGTTCTTC. It codes for CASSPERGYDEQFF.

The V call is TRBV7-9, the J call TRBJ1-2, with a possible D match to TRBD1 (6 bases). This CDR3 is built from 12 residues. V lost 5 bases to trimming and J lost 7 bases, with 11 bases between them. Germline assignment: CDR1 SEHNR and CDR2 FQNEAQ (reference sequence). The CDR3 sequence: CASSLQGIGYTF. The DNA of the CDR3 is TGTGCCAGCAGCCTACAGGGTATTGGCTACACCTTC. The entire variable domain, with the rest obtained from reference TRBV7-9 and TRBJ1-2, is as follows: DTGVSQNPRHKITKRGQNVTFRCDPISEHNRLYWYRQTLGQGPEFLTYFQNEAQLEKSRLLSDRFSAERPKGSFSTLEIQRTEQGDSAMYLCASSLQGIGYTFGSGTRLTVV.

This clone has only one observation. The V gene is TRBV30, the J gene TRBJ1-1, with 7 bases fitting TRBD1. This CDR3 contains 16 residues. Per germline, CDR1 GTSNPN and CDR2 SVGIG (reference sequence). The V and J ends lost 7 bases and 1 base, in that order; junction bases with no gene match: 15. The CDR3: CAFHPKIGTANTEAFF. The DNA for the CDR3 is TGTGCCTTTCACCCCAAAATCGGGACAGCGAACACTGAAGCTTTCTTT. Full variable domain (rest looked up from reference TRBV30 and TRBJ1-1): SQTIHQWPATLVQPVGSPLSLECTVEGTSNPNLYWYRQAAGRGLQLLFYSVGIGQISSEVPQNLSASRPQDRQFILSSKKLLLSDSGFYLCAFHPKIGTANTEAFFGQGTRLTVV.

This clone was observed a single time. The chain is built from TRBV7-7 and TRBJ2-5; 14 positions agree with TRBD2. CDR1 SSHAT and CDR2 FNYEAQ come from the germline V gene (reference sequence). With 4 bases clipped from V and 4 bases from J, the junction kept 8 bases outside the gene matches. The CDR3 consists of 17 residues. The CDR3 reads CASSYGGTSGGRETQYF. CDR3 bases: TGTGCCAGCAGCTATGGGGGGACTAGCGGGGGTAGAGAGACCCAGTACTTC.

This rearrangement joins TRBV7-2 to TRBJ1-5, with TRBD1 matching 8 bases. Germline CDR1 reads SGHTA; CDR2 reads FQGNSA. This CDR3 comprises 14 residues. V dropped 4 bases and J dropped 6; count of bases not matched to a gene: 5. DNA of the CDR3: TGTGCCAGCAGCTCCCGGGACAGGCTTCAGCCCCAGCATTTT. Translating it yields CASSSRDRLQPQHF.

This rearrangement joins TRBV28 to TRBJ1-5; TRBD1 is a possible D gene (5 bases). The CDR3 extends over 16 amino acids. Trimming removed 6 bases at V and 2 bases at J, with 17 bases between. The germline V gene encodes CDR1 MDHEN and CDR2 SYDVKM. The CDR3 spells CASRMGESGGNQPQHF. DNA of the CDR3: TGTGCCAGCAGAATGGGAGAATCGGGGGGCAATCAGCCCCAGCATTTT.

The chain links TRBV29-1 to TRBJ1-3, with TRBD1 as a possible D gene (6 bases). The CDR3 length is 12 residues. Per the germline V gene, CDR1 is SQVTM and CDR2 is ANQGSEA. With 3 bases removed from V and 8 bases from J, the gap between germline ends came to 11 bases. DNA of the CDR3: TGCAGCGTTGATCAGGGGACGGACACCATATATTTT. Residues: CSVDQGTDTIYF.

The chain links TRBV5-1 to TRBJ2-1; 8 bases are shared with TRBD2. CDR1 and CDR2 (germline): SGHRS, YFSETQ. The CDR3 extends over 14 amino acids. Trimming took 8 bases from V and 3 from J; bases not matched to a gene: 7. CDR3 sequence (DNA): TGCGCCAGTGAAAGCGGGGGCCTCTACAATGAGCAGTTCTTC. Its translation is CASESGGLYNEQFF.

The chain has TRBV9 and TRBJ1-4; TRBD1 aligns across 7 bases. With V trimmed by 0 bases and J by 0 bases, 2 bases remained unmatched. The CDR3 has 16 residues. Germline CDR1 reads SGDLS; CDR2 reads YYNGEE. DNA for the CDR3: TGTGCCAGCAGCGTAGGTGACAGGGCAACTAATGAAAAACTGTTTTTT. Protein product: CASSVGDRATNEKLFF.

The genes are TRBV28 and TRBJ1-1, with TRBD1 identical over 8 bases. The V gene's germline CDR1 is MDHEN and CDR2 SYDVKM. The CDR3 spans 15 residues. Trimming cost V 8 bases and J 5 bases; bases outside gene matches: 13. The CDR3 protein is CASRAGGLGGTEAFF. In DNA, the CDR3 is TGTGCCAGCCGGGCAGGGGGCTTAGGGGGGACTGAAGCTTTCTTT.

The chain joins TRBV7-2 to TRBJ2-7, with 9 positions matching TRBD1. This CDR3 has 14 amino acids. Losses at the gene ends were 0 bases for V and 4 bases for J; bases not matched to a gene: 1. Germline CDR1 and CDR2: SGHTA and FQGNSA. CDR3 amino acids: CASSLAGQGYEQYF. The DNA of the CDR3 is TGTGCCAGCAGCTTAGCGGGACAGGGTTACGAGCAGTACTTC.

J is TRBJ1-2 and V is TRBV5-1; tentatively, D is TRBD1 (5 bases). Trimming removed 2 bases at V and 7 bases at J, with 9 bases between. CDR1 is SGHRS, CDR2 YFSETQ, per germline. This CDR3 spans 12 amino acids. In DNA, the CDR3 is TGCGCCAGCAGCTTTTCAGGGATTGGCTACACCTTC. Encoded protein: CASSFSGIGYTF.

The genes are TRBV15 and TRBJ2-7; 8 bases map to TRBD1. Germline V gives CDR1 LNHNV, CDR2 YYDKDF (reference sequence). The CDR3 has 16 amino acids. The ends lost 3 bases at V and 4 bases at J; junction bases unmatched: 11. The CDR3 reads CATSRAGGGKGYEQYF. CDR3 in DNA: TGTGCCACCAGCAGGGCAGGGGGCGGTAAGGGATACGAGCAGTACTTC.

The chain links TRBV4-2 to TRBJ2-7, with D unresolved. Germline V CDR1 and CDR2: LGHNA, YNFKEQ. The CDR3 runs 13 residues. Deletions cut 0 bases from V and 3 bases from J, with 6 bases between. CDR3 amino acids: CASSQDSGYEQYF. In DNA form, the CDR3 reads TGTGCCAGCAGCCAAGACTCGGGCTACGAGCAGTACTTC.

The chain has TRBV19 and TRBJ1-2; D unclear. Trimming removed 3 bases at V and 9 bases at J, with 14 bases between. The CDR3 runs 13 residues. Germline values: CDR1 LNHDA, CDR2 SQIVND (reference sequence). The CDR3 region is CASSMVTAYRYTF. For the CDR3, the DNA is TGTGCCAGTAGTATGGTGACTGCCTACCGCTACACCTTC.

This clone was counted only a few times. As DNA, the CDR3 is TGTGCCAGCAGCCGCGACAGGGGGGAGACCCAGTACTTC. Translation gives CASSRDRGETQYF. The J gene is TRBJ2-5, the V gene TRBV11-2; 9 nucleotides align to TRBD1. This CDR3 is built from 13 residues. Germline V lookup: CDR1 SGHAT, CDR2 FQNNGV. Trimming took 5 bases from V and 5 from J; bases not matched to a gene: 3.

This clone is termed medium-sized. This chain connects TRBV5-4 to TRBJ1-4; D call uncertain. The CDR3 contains 15 residues. CDR1 is SGHNT and CDR2 is YYREEE in the germline V gene (reference sequence). V dropped 0 bases and J dropped 0 bases, with 6 bases sitting between them. The CDR3 DNA reads as TGTGCCAGCAGCTTGGACGGTGCAACTAATGAAAAACTGTTTTTT. Amino acid sequence: CASSLDGATNEKLFF.

This clone has just one count. The chain is built from TRBV6-5 and TRBJ1-2; TRBD1 matches at 9 bases. After removal of 5 bases from V and 5 bases from J, the junction contained 9 bases not matched to a gene. This CDR3 region has 15 residues. Germline CDR1 MNHEY, CDR2 SVGAGI. CDR3 in amino acids: CASSLGTGFRYGYTF. CDR3 nucleotides: TGTGCCAGCAGTCTCGGGACAGGGTTTCGTTATGGCTACACCTTC.

This clone was seen more than once but under ten times. This chain joins TRBV6-5 and TRBJ1-3, with D possibly matching TRBD1 (6 bases). The germline V gene has CDR1 MNHEY and CDR2 SVGAGI. The V gene lost 2 bases and the J gene lost 5 bases, with 13 bases spanning the gap. The CDR3 has 15 amino acids. CDR3 in amino acids: CASSYQWQGRNTIYF. The CDR3 nucleotides read TGTGCCAGCAGTTACCAATGGCAGGGGAGAAACACCATATATTTT.

This chain joins TRBV6-4 and TRBJ1-2; no clear D. This CDR3 has 14 amino acids. CDR1 MRHNA and CDR2 SNTAGT come from the germline V gene. V lost 7 bases to trimming and J lost 4 bases, with 16 bases between them. The CDR3 region is CASTWVRLIYGYTF. Here the CDR3 DNA reads TGTGCCAGCACTTGGGTAAGACTCATCTATGGCTACACCTTC.

Only one count was recorded for this clone. This chain connects TRBV5-1 to TRBJ2-3, with D possibly TRBD2 on 6 matching bases. Trimming took off 3 bases at V and 4 bases at J, with 12 bases between the two ends. The CDR3 has 14 residues. Germline V gene lookup returns CDR1 SGHRS and CDR2 YFSETQ. CDR3 DNA sequence: TGCGCCAGCAGCTCGCCGGAGGGGTCAGATACGCAGTATTTT. Protein: CASSSPEGSDTQYF. Full variable domain (outside the CDR3, taken from reference TRBV5-1 and TRBJ2-3): KAGVTQTPRYLIKTRGQQVTLSCSPISGHRSVSWYQQTPGQGLQFLFEYFSETQRNKGNFPGRFSGRQFSNSRSEMNVSTLELGDSALYLCASSSPEGSDTQYFGPGTRLTVL.

The V and J genes are TRBV30 and TRBJ1-2; D not resolved. CDR3 length: 13 amino acids. V lost 1 base and J 7 bases, leaving 13 bases between the germline ends. Germline CDR1 GTSNPN, CDR2 SVGIG (reference sequence). The DNA of the CDR3 is TGTGCCTGGAGTGCATCAGGTGGAAGTGGCTACACCTTC. Encoded protein: CAWSASGGSGYTF.

The rearrangement links TRBV5-1 to TRBJ2-5; 11 nucleotides line up with TRBD2. V gave up 4 bases and J gave up 7 bases; unmatched junction bases: 12. Germline CDR1 and CDR2: SGHRS and YFSETQ. The CDR3 runs to 16 residues. The CDR3 DNA is TGCGCCAGCAGCCTGGGCGGGACTAGCGGCGGTTCGACCCAGTACTTC. Its protein product is CASSLGGTSGGSTQYF.

The rearrangement uses TRBV9 and TRBJ2-3, with D maybe TRBD2 (6 bases). V dropped 6 bases and J dropped 0 bases, with 17 bases sitting between them. The CDR3 covers 16 residues. Germline values: CDR1 SGDLS, CDR2 YYNGEE. The CDR3 DNA follows: TGTGCCAGCAACACCCGCGCCGGGGGAAGCACAGATACGCAGTATTTT. Translation gives CASNTRAGGSTDTQYF.

The table lists this clone with a few counts. The chain links TRBV5-6 to TRBJ2-1; 7 nucleotides match TRBD2. This CDR3 spans 14 amino acids. V shed 3 bases, J shed 4 bases, and the junction held 4 bases outside the gene matches. Germline values: CDR1 SGHDT, CDR2 YYEEEE. This chain's CDR3 is CASSSKRGYNEQFF. The CDR3 bases are TGTGCCAGCAGCTCCAAGCGGGGTTACAATGAGCAGTTCTTC. Based on the CDR3 plus reference TRBV5-6 and TRBJ2-1, the full variable domain is DAGVTQSPTHLIKTRGQQVTLRCSPKSGHDTVSWYQQALGQGPQFIFQYYEEEERQRGNFPDRFSGHQFPNYSSELNVNALLLGDSALYLCASSSKRGYNEQFFGPGTRLTVL.